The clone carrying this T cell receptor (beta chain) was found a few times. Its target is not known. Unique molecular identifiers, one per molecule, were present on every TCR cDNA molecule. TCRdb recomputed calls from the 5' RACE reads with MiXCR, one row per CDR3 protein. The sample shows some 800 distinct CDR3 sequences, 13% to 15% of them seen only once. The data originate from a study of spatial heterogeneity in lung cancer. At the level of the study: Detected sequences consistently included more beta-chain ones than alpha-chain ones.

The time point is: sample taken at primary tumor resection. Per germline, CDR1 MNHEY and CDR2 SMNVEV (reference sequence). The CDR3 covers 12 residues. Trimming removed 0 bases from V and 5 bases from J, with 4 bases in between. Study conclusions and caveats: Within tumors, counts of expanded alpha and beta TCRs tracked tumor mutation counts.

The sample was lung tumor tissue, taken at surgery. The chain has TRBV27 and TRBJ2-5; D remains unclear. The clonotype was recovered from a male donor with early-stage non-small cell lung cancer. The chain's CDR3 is CASSLSGETQYF. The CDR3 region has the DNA TGTGCCAGCAGTTTATCGGGTGAGACCCAGTACTTC.